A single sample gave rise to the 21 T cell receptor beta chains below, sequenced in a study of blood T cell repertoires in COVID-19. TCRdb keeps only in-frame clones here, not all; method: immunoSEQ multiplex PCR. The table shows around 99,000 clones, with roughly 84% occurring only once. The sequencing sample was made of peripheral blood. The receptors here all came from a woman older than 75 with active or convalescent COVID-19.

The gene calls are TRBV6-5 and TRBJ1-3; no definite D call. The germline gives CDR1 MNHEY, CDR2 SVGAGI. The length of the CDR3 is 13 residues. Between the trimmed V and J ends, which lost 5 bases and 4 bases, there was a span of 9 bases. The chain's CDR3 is CASSQQLGNTIYF. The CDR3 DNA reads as TGTGCCAGCAGTCAACAGCTCGGAAACACCATATATTTT.

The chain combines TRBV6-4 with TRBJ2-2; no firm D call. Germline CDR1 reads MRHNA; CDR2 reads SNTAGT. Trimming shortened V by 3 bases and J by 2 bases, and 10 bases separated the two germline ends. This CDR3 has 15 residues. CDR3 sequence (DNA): TGTGCCAGCAGTGAGTGGCACCCAAACACCGGGGAGCTGTTTTTT. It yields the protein CASSEWHPNTGELFF.

The CDR3 sequence is CASTAHRTDLGTEAFF. DNA of the CDR3: TGTGCCAGCACCGCACATCGAACAGATTTGGGCACTGAAGCTTTCTTT. This chain joins TRBV6-6 and TRBJ1-1, with D unresolved. The CDR3 is 16 residues long. Germline loops: CDR1 MNHNY, CDR2 SVGAGI (reference sequence). V shed 7 bases and J shed 4 bases, with 22 bases lying between them.

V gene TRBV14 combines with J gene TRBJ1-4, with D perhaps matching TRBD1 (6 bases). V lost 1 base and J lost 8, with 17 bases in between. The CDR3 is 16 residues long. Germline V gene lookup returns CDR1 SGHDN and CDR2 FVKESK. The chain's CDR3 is CASSQVVGRGYEKLFF. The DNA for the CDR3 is TGTGCCAGCAGCCAAGTTGTGGGCAGGGGCTACGAAAAACTGTTTTTT.

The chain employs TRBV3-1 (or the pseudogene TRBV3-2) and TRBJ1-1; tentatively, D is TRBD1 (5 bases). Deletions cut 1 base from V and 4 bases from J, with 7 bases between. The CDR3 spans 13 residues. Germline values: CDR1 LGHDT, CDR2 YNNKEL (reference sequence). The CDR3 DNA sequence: TGTGCCAGCAGCCAAGTCCAGGGCACTGAAGCTTTCTTT. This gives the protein CASSQVQGTEAFF.

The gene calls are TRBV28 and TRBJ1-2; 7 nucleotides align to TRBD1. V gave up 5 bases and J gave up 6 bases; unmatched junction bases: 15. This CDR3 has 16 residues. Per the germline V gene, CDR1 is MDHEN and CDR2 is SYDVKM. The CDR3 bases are TGTGCCAGCAGTACCATCCCGACAGGGCCAGGGGATGGCTACACCTTC. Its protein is CASSTIPTGPGDGYTF.

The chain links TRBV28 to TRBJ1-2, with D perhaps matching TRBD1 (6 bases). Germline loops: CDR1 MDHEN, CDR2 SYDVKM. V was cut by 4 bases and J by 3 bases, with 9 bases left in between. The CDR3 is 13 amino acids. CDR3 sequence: CASSSGADYGYTF. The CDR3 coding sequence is TGTGCCAGCAGTTCAGGGGCCGACTATGGCTACACCTTC.

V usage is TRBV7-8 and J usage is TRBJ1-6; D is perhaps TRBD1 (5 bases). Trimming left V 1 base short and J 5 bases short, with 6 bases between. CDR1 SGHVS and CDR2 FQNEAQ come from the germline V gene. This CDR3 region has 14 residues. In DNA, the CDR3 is TGTGCCAGCAGCTTAGAGACAGATAATTCACCCCTCCACTTT. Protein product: CASSLETDNSPLHF.

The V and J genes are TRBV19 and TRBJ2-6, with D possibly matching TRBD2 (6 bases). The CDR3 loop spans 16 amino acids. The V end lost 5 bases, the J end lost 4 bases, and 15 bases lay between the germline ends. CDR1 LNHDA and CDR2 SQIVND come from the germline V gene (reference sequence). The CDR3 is CASSLRRATGANVLTF. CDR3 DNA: TGTGCCAGTAGTCTACGGAGGGCTACCGGGGCCAACGTCCTGACTTTC. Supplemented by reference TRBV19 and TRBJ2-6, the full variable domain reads DGGITQSPKYLFRKEGQNVTLSCEQNLNHDAMYWYRQDPGQGLRLIYYSQIVNDFQKGDIAEGYSVSREKKESFPLTVTSAQKNPTAFYLCASSLRRATGANVLTFGAGSRLTVL.

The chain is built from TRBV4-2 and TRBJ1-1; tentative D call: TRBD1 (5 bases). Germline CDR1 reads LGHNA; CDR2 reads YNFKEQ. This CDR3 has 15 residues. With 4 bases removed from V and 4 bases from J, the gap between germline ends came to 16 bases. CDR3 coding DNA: TGTGCCAGCAGCCGACCGACACGGGGGGGCACTGAAGCTTTCTTT. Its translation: CASSRPTRGGTEAFF.

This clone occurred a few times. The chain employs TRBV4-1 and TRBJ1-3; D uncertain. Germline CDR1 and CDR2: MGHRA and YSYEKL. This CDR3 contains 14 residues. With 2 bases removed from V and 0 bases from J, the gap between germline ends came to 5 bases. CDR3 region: CASSQLRSGNTIYF. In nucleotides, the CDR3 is TGCGCCAGCAGCCAACTCCGCTCTGGAAACACCATATATTTT.

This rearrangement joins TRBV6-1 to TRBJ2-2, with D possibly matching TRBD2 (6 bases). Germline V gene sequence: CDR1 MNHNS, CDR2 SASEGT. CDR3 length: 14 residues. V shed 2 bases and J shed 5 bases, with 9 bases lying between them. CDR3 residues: CASSEFGRTGELFF. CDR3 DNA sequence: TGTGCCAGCAGTGAATTTGGGAGGACCGGGGAGCTGTTTTTT.

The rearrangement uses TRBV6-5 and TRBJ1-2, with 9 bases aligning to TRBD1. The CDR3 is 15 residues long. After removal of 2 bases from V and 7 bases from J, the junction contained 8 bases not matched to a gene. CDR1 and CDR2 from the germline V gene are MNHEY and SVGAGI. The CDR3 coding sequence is TGTGCCAGCAGTTACGCCGGGACAGGGTCGTCTGGCTACACCTTC. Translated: CASSYAGTGSSGYTF.

CDR3 region: CASSQGRRTGNTIYF. The CDR3 DNA sequence: TGCGCCAGCAGCCAAGGAAGGAGGACCGGAAACACCATATATTTT. The chain is built from TRBV4-1 and TRBJ1-3; the D is unclear. The ends were cut back, 1 base at V and 4 bases at J, with 11 bases in the middle. CDR1 is MGHRA, CDR2 YSYEKL, per germline. The CDR3 runs 15 residues.

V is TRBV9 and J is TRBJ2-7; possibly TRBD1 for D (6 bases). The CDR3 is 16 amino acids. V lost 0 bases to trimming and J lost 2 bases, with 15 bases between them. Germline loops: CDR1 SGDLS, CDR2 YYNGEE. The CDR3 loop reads CASSVAPDSATYEQYF. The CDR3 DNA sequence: TGTGCCAGCAGCGTAGCCCCGGACAGTGCCACCTACGAGCAGTACTTC.

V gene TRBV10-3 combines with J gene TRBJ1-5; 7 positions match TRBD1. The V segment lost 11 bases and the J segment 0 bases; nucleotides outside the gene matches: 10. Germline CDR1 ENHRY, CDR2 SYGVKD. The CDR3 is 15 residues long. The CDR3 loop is CAVKEGAGSNQPQHF. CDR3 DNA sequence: TGTGCCGTAAAGGAGGGGGCGGGTAGCAATCAGCCCCAGCATTTT.

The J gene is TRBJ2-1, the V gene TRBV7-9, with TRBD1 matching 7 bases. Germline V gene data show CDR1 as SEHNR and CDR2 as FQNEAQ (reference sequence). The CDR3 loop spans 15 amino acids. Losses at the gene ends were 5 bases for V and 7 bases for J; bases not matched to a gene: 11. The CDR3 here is CASSVGGQVYNEQFF. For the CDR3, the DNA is TGTGCCAGCAGCGTCGGCGGACAGGTTTATAATGAGCAGTTCTTC.

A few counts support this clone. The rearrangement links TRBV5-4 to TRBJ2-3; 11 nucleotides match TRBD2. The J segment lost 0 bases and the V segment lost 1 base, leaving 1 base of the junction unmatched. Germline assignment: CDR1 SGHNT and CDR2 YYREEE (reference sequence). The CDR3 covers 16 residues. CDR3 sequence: CASSLRLAGSTDTQYF. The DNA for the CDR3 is TGTGCCAGCAGCTTGCGACTAGCGGGGAGCACAGATACGCAGTATTTT.

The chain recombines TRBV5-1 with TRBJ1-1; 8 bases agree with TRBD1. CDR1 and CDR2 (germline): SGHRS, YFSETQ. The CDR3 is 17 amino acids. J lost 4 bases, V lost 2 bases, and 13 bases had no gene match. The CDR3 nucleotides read TGCGCCAGCAGCTTTAGGGGGGCCAGGGGGCCCGGCACTGAAGCTTTCTTT. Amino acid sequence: CASSFRGARGPGTEAFF.

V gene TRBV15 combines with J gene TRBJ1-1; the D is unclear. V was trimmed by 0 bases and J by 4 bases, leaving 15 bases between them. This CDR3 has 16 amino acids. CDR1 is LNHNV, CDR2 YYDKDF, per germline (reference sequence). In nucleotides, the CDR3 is TGTGCCACCAGCAGAGATCCCTACCAGGTGCGCACTGAAGCTTTCTTT. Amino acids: CATSRDPYQVRTEAFF.

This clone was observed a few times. Here the CDR3 DNA reads TGTGCCAGCAGTTCCCCCCTTAGACAGGGGGCAAATTCACCCCTCCACTTT. Residues: CASSSPLRQGANSPLHF. The chain couples TRBV27 to TRBJ1-6, with TRBD1 identical over 10 bases. Germline V gene lookup returns CDR1 MNHEY and CDR2 SMNVEV (reference sequence). This CDR3 is built from 17 residues. V was clipped by 4 bases and J by 7 bases; unmatched bases: 10.